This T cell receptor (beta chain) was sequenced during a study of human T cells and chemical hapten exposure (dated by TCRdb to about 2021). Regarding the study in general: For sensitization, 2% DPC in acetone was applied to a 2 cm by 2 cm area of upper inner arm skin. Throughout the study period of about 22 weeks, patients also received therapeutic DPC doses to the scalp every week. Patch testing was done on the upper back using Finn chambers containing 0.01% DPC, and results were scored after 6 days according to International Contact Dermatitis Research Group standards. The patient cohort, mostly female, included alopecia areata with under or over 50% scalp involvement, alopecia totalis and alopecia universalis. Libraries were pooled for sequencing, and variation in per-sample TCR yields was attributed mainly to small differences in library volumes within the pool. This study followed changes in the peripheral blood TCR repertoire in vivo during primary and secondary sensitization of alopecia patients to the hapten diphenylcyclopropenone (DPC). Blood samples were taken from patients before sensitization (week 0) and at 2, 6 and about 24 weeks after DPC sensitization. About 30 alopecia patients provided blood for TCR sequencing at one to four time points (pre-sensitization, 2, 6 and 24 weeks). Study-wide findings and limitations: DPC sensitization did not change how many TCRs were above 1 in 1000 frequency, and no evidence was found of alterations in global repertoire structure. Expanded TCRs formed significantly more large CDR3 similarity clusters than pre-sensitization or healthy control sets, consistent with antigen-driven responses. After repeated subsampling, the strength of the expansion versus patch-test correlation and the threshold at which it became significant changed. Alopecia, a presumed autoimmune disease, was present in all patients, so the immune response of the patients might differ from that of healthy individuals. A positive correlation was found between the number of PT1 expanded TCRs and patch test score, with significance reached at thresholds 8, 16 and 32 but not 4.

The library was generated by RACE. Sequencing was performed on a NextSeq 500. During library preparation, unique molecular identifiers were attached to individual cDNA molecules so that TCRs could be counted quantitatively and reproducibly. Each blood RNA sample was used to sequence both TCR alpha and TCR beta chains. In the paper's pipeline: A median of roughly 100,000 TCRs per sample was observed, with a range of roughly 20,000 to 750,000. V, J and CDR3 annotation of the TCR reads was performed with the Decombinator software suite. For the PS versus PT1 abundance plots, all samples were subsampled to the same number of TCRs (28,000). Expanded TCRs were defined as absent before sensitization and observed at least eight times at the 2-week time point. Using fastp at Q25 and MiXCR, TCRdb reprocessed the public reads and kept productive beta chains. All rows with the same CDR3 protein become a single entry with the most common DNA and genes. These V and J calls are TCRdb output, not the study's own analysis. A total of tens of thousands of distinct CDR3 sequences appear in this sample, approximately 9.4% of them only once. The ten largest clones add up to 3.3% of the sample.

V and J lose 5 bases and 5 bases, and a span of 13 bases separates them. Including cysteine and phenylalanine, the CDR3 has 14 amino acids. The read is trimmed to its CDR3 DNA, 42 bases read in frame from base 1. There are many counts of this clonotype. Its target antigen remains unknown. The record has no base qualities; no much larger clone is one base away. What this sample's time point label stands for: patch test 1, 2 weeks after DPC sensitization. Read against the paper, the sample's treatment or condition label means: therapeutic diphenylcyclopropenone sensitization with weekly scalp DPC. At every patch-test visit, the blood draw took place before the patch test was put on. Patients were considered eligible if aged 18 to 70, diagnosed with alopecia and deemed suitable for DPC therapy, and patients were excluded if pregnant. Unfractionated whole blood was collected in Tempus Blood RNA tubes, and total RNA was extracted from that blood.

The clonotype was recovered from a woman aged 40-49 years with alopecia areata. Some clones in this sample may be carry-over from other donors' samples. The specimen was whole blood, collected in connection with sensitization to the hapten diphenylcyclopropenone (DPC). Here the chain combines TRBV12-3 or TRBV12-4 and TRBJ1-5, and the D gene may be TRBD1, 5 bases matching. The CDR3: CASSARDSYQPQHF. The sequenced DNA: TGTGCCAGCAGTGCCCGAGACAGCTATCAGCCCCAGCATTTT.